Below are 12 T cell receptor beta chains sequenced from a single sample in a study of blood T cell repertoires in COVID-19. Sequencing used immunoSEQ multiplex PCR; TCRdb keeps in-frame clones, though not all of them. Of about 230,000 clones listed, 83% were seen once; the top ten hold roughly 9.4%. Sequenced sample: peripheral blood. Receptors originate from a man in his forties with active or convalescent COVID-19.

V usage is TRBV29-1 and J usage is TRBJ1-2; maybe TRBD1 (6 bases). V lost 6 bases and J lost 5, with 13 bases in between. The germline V gene has CDR1 SQVTM and CDR2 ANQGSEA. The CDR3 covers 12 residues. The CDR3 sequence: CSVRTDVYGYTF. DNA of the CDR3: TGCAGCGTCCGGACAGATGTGTATGGCTACACCTTC.

The chain employs TRBV4-3 and TRBJ2-7; 8 bases are a match to TRBD1. Looked up from germline, CDR1 is LGHNA and CDR2 is YSLEER. V was clipped by 1 base and J by 0 bases; unmatched bases: 2. The CDR3 consists of 15 residues. The CDR3 coding sequence is TGCGCCAGCAGCCAAGGGACAGGGAGCTCCTACGAGCAGTACTTC. This translates into CASSQGTGSSYEQYF.

The chain recombines TRBV10-3 with TRBJ1-1; D gene uncertain. The CDR3 is made up of 12 amino acids. Looked up from germline, CDR1 is ENHRY and CDR2 is SYGVKD. Trimming removed 6 bases from V and 0 bases from J, with 5 bases in between. CDR3: CAIRSMNTEAFF. In DNA, the CDR3 is TGTGCCATCAGGTCAATGAACACTGAAGCTTTCTTT.

There are a few counts of this clone. This chain uses TRBV18 with TRBJ2-1; D may be TRBD1 (6 bases). The V gene lost 0 bases and the J gene lost 0 bases, with 18 bases spanning the gap. In germline, CDR1 is KGHSH, CDR2 LQKENI. There are 19 residues in the CDR3. This chain's CDR3 is CASSPPTGGRGSSYNEQFF. Here the CDR3 DNA reads TGTGCCAGCTCACCACCGACTGGTGGCAGGGGAAGCTCCTACAATGAGCAGTTCTTC.

The chain couples TRBV11-2 to TRBJ2-2, with D tentatively TRBD1 (5 bases). Trimming left V 2 bases short and J 7 bases short, with 20 bases between. The germline V gene has CDR1 SGHAT and CDR2 FQNNGV. This CDR3 is built from 17 residues. The CDR3 here is CASSLTPVMTVDGELFF. CDR3 sequence (DNA): TGTGCCAGCAGCTTAACCCCGGTTATGACAGTAGACGGGGAGCTGTTTTTT.

This clone was counted once. The V gene is TRBV19, the J gene TRBJ1-2; no reliable D call. V gave up 6 bases and J gave up 5 bases, with 13 bases separating them. CDR1 and CDR2 from the germline V gene are LNHDA and SQIVND (reference sequence). This CDR3 has 13 amino acids. CDR3 region: CASSNTRFYGYTF. Here the CDR3 DNA reads TGTGCCAGTAGCAATACGCGGTTTTATGGCTACACCTTC. Drawing the rest from reference TRBV19 and TRBJ1-2, the complete variable domain is DGGITQSPKYLFRKEGQNVTLSCEQNLNHDAMYWYRQDPGQGLRLIYYSQIVNDFQKGDIAEGYSVSREKKESFPLTVTSAQKNPTAFYLCASSNTRFYGYTFGSGTRLTVV.

This clone was seen a handful of times. The V call is TRBV6-5, the J call TRBJ2-5; 9 bases match TRBD1. The CDR3 spans 13 residues. Germline CDR1 and CDR2: MNHEY and SVGAGI. V lost 6 bases to trimming and J lost 5 bases; unmatched junction nucleotides: 4. CDR3 nucleotides: TGTGCCAGCAGATACAGGGGGCACGAGACCCAGTACTTC. This encodes CASRYRGHETQYF.

This rearrangement joins TRBV4-3 to TRBJ2-2; D remains unclear. Germline CDR1 LGHNA, CDR2 YSLEER. Trimming stripped 0 bases from V and 5 bases from J, with 7 bases between. The CDR3 contains 14 residues. The CDR3 DNA reads as TGCGCCAGCAGCCAAGATTTTGAGACCGGGGAGCTGTTTTTT. Protein: CASSQDFETGELFF.

This chain connects TRBV9 to TRBJ2-1; 8 nucleotides align to TRBD2. The CDR3 has 16 amino acids. J was trimmed by 8 bases and V by 4 bases; bases with no gene match: 14. Germline CDR1 is SGDLS and CDR2 is YYNGEE. Here the CDR3 reads CASSRSPGGSIHEQFF. CDR3 DNA sequence: TGTGCCAGCAGCCGTAGCCCGGGGGGGTCAATCCATGAGCAGTTCTTC.

This sequence joins TRBV12-5 and TRBJ1-2; TRBD1 matches at 10 bases. CDR3 length: 18 amino acids. Germline lookup yields CDR1 LGHNT and CDR2 FRNRAP. With 0 bases clipped from V and 3 bases from J, the junction kept 10 bases outside the gene matches. CDR3 protein: CASGLVPWTGGDYYGYTF. The CDR3 nucleotides are TGTGCTAGTGGTTTGGTACCGTGGACAGGGGGTGATTACTATGGCTACACCTTC.

J is TRBJ1-2 and V is TRBV15; unclear D gene. V dropped 0 bases and J dropped 4 bases, with 15 bases sitting between them. The CDR3 spans 16 residues. Germline-derived CDR1 and CDR2 are LNHNV and YYDKDF (reference sequence). CDR3 in DNA: TGTGCCACCAGCAGAGATCTGGGCCCGACCGCCTATGGCTACACCTTC. It translates to CATSRDLGPTAYGYTF.

This clone was detected only a few times. This chain links TRBV29-1 with TRBJ2-3; 14 positions match TRBD2. The germline V gene encodes CDR1 SQVTM and CDR2 ANQGSEA. This CDR3 contains 17 residues. V gave up 5 bases and J gave up 0 bases; unmatched junction bases: 7. In DNA form, the CDR3 reads TGCAGCGTTAAATTCGGGACTAGCGGGGGAAGCACAGATACGCAGTATTTT. It yields the protein CSVKFGTSGGSTDTQYF.